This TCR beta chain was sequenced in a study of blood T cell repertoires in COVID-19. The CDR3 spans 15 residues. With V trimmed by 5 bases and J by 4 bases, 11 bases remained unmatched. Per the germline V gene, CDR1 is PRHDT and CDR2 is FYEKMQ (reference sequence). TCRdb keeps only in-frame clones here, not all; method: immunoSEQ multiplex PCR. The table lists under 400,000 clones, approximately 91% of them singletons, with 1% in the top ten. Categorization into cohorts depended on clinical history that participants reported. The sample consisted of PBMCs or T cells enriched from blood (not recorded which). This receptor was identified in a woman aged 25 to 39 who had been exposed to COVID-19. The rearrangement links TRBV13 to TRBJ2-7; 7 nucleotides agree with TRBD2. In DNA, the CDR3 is TGTGCCAGCAGCCTACTAGCGAAGAGCTTATACGAGCAGTACTTC. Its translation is CASSLLAKSLYEQYF.